The TCR beta chain described here comes from a study of cytomegalovirus exposure and HLA in healthy donors. Each donor's status was that of a healthy bone marrow donor. Worth noting for this clone: Its target is unknown.

PCR employed 60 Vbeta and 13 Jbeta primers. Sequencing used immunoSEQ multiplex PCR; TCRdb keeps in-frame clones, though not all of them. Recorded for this sample: about 64,000 clones. Study-wide results and limits: Common viral pathogens were later found to be apparently linked to several of the most significant clusters. Cytomegalovirus status was reportedly diagnosed by the classifier with high sensitivity and specificity.

This CDR3 has 14 residues. Germline assignment: CDR1 SGDLS and CDR2 YYNGEE. V lost 0 bases, J lost 5 bases, and 9 bases lay in between. The chain has TRBV9 and TRBJ2-1; D is possibly TRBD1 (6 bases). Sequencing was done on a sample of PBMCs. This receptor was identified in a woman between 18 and 29 years old in good health and CMV-seronegative. The CDR3 sequence: CASSVGAGDNEQFF. In DNA form, the CDR3 reads TGTGCCAGCAGCGTAGGGGCAGGGGACAATGAGCAGTTCTTC.